The clone carrying this TCR beta chain was seen repeatedly, ten times or more. V was trimmed by 5 bases and J by 4 bases, leaving 17 bases between them. Germline CDR1 DFQATT, CDR2 SNEGSKA (reference sequence). The CDR3 length is 14 residues. The data are from a study of T cells after yellow fever vaccination. Overall study results and limits: Abundant clonotypes from the bulk population could contaminate FACS-sorted repertoires.

One entry per CDR3 protein, called by TCRdb with MiXCR from the 5' RACE reads. Of over 25,000 distinct CDR3 sequences detected, roughly a tenth appear once; the ten largest clones hold 9.5% to 15%. V usage is TRBV20-1 and J usage is TRBJ1-1; no clear D. The sequences come from PBMCs, either bulk or a sorted T-cell subset (CD4+, CD8+, memory, or dextramer-sorted; not recorded which), collected approximately 16 days after the first yellow fever vaccination. The receptor was derived from a man aged 18 to 29 who received the YFV17D yellow fever vaccine. CDR3 residues: CSAFHPAGITEAFF. The CDR3 DNA sequence: TGCAGTGCTTTCCACCCGGCGGGGATCACTGAAGCTTTCTTT.